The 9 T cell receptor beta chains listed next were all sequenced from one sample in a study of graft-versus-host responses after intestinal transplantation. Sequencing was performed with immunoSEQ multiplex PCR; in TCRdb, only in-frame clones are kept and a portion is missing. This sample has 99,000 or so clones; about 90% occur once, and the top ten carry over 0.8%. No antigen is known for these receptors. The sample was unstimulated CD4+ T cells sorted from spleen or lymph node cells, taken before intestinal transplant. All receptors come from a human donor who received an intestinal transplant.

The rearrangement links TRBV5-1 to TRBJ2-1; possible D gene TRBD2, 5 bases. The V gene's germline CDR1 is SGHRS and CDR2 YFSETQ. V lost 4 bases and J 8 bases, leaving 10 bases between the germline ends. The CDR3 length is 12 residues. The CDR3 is CASSLERDEQFF. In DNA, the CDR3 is TGCGCCAGCAGCCTGGAGAGGGATGAGCAGTTCTTC.

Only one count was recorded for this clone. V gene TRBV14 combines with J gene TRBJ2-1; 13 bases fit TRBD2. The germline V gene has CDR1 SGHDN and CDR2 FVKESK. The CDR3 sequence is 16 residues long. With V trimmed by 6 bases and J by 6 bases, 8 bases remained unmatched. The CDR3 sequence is CASRKTGTSGINEQFF. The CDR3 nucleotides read TGTGCCAGCAGAAAAACCGGGACTAGCGGGATCAATGAGCAGTTCTTC.

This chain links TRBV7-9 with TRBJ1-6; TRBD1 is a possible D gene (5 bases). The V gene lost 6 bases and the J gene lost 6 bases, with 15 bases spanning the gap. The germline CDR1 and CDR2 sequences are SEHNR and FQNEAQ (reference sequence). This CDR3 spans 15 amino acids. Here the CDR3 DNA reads TGTGCCAGCAGTTCGACCGGGGGTCTTAATTCACCCCTCCACTTT. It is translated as CASSSTGGLNSPLHF.

CDR3 DNA: TGTGCCAGCAGCTTAGATCTTCAGGGAGGCTCCTATAATTCACCCCTCCACTTT. It yields the protein CASSLDLQGGSYNSPLHF. The chain uses TRBV11-2 and TRBJ1-6; a weak D match, TRBD1 (5 bases). CDR1 is SGHAT and CDR2 is FQNNGV in the germline V gene. The CDR3 is made up of 18 amino acids. Deletions cut 0 bases from V and 0 bases from J, with 12 bases between.

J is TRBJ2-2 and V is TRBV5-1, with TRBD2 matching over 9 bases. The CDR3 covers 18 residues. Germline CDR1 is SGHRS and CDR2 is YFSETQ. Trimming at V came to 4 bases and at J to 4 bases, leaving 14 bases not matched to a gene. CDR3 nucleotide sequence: TGCGCCAGCAGCCCCTTAACTGAGCGGGAGGTGTTCACCGGGGAGCTGTTTTTT. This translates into CASSPLTEREVFTGELFF.

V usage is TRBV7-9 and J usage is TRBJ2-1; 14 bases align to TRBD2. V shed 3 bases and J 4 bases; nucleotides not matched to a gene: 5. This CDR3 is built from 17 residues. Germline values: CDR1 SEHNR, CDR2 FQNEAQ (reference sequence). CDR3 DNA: TGTGCCAGCAGCTTTGGACTAGCGGGAGGCGGTTACAATGAGCAGTTCTTC. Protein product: CASSFGLAGGGYNEQFF. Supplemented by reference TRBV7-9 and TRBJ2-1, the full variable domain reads DTGVSQNPRHKITKRGQNVTFRCDPISEHNRLYWYRQTLGQGPEFLTYFQNEAQLEKSRLLSDRFSAERPKGSFSTLEIQRTEQGDSAMYLCASSFGLAGGGYNEQFFGPGTRLTVL.

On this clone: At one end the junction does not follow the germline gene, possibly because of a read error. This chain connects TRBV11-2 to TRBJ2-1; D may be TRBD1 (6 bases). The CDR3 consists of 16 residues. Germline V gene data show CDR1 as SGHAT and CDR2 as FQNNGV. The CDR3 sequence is CAGSLSSGVPYNEQFF. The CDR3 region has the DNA TGTGCCGGCAGCTTAAGTTCAGGGGTTCCCTACAATGAGCAGTTCTTC.

The CDR3 region has the DNA TGCGCCAGCAGCTTGTTTATAGGGAGAACTAGTAACGAGCAGTACTTC. It specifies CASSLFIGRTSNEQYF. This chain joins TRBV5-1 and TRBJ2-7; the D gene is possibly TRBD2 (5 bases). Germline loops: CDR1 SGHRS, CDR2 YFSETQ. V was pared by 1 base and J by 5 bases, with 19 bases between. This CDR3 has 16 amino acids. Full variable domain (outside the CDR3, taken from reference TRBV5-1 and TRBJ2-7): KAGVTQTPRYLIKTRGQQVTLSCSPISGHRSVSWYQQTPGQGLQFLFEYFSETQRNKGNFPGRFSGRQFSNSRSEMNVSTLELGDSALYLCASSLFIGRTSNEQYFGPGTRLTVT.

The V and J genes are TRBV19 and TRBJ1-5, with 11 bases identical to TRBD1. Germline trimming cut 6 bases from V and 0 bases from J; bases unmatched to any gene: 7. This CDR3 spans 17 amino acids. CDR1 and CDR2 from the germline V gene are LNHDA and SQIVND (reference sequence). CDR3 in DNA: TGTGCCAGTAGCCGGGACAGGGGGGGATATAGCAATCAGCCCCAGCATTTT. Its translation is CASSRDRGGYSNQPQHF.